This TCR beta chain was recovered during a study of Ad26.COV2.S vaccination and SARS-CoV-2 variants. Treatment defined: about 20 received Ad26.COV2.S at low or high dose, single or two shots; 5 received placebo; per-sample allocation not given. All samples were drawn on day 63, counting from the first vaccine or placebo injection. Spike of the Wuhan-strain SARS-CoV-2 was expressed by an Ad26 vector, which formed the vaccine. Findings and limits, study-wide: Reportedly, after vaccination the spike-specific CD8+ and CD4+ T cell responses displayed substantial breadth. While placebo recipients had lower spike-specific TCR breadth, vaccine recipients had more.

Only in-frame clones appear in the TCRdb table, and some are missing; sequencing was by immunoSEQ multiplex PCR. The sample contains approximately 340,000 clones, 85% of which appear only once. Germline CDR1 is LNHDA and CDR2 is SQIVND (reference sequence). V lost 7 bases and J 0 bases, leaving 12 bases between the germline ends. This CDR3 is built from 15 residues. Worth noting for this clone: No antigen is known for it.

The rearrangement joins TRBV19 to TRBJ1-4, with D uncertain. The receptor was derived from a person aged 18-60 years who received the Ad26.COV2.S COVID-19 vaccine or a placebo. The material sequenced was peripheral blood, taken in a trial of Ad26.COV2.S vaccine versus placebo. The CDR3 loop is CASNSLRTTNEKLFF. The DNA of the CDR3 is TGTGCCAGTAACTCCCTGCGGACAACTAATGAAAAACTGTTTTTT.